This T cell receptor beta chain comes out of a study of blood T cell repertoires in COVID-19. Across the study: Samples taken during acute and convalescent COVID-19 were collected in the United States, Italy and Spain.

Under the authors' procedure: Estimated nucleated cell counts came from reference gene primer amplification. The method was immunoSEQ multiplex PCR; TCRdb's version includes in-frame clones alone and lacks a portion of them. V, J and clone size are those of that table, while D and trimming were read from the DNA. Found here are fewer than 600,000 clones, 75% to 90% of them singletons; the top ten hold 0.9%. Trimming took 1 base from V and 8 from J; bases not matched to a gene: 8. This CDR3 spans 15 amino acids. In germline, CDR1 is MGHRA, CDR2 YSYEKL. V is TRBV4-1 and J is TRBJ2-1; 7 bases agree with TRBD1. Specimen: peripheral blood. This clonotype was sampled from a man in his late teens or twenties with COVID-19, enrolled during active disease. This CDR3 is CASSQVTGRRDEQFF. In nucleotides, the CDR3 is TGCGCCAGCAGCCAAGTGACAGGGAGAAGGGATGAGCAGTTCTTC.